The clone carrying this TCR beta chain was detected only a few times. What it recognizes is unknown. Germline V gene lookup returns CDR1 SGHVS and CDR2 FNYEAQ. V was clipped by 0 bases and J by 5 bases, with 17 bases between them. The CDR3 contains 16 residues. The sample is drawn from a study of cytomegalovirus exposure and HLA in healthy donors. Study-wide results and limits: HLA allele associations emerged for 16,951 TCR beta sequences in a later analysis, at 0.05 false discovery rate.

The PCR employed 60 Vbeta primers together with 13 Jbeta primers. Methods used by the authors: Later, roughly 77 million unique TCR beta chains were counted in an analysis, and around 11 million of them were shared. TCRdb's copy holds only in-frame clones and misses some; the assay was immunoSEQ multiplex PCR. That table gives V, J and clone size, and the DNA gave D and trimming. The sample carries some 120,000 clones, roughly 78% recorded once. V is TRBV7-6 and J is TRBJ2-7; D is possibly TRBD2 (6 bases). The receptor's source is a man aged 30-40 years in good health and CMV-seronegative. Material for sequencing was PBMCs. DNA of the CDR3: TGTGCCAGCAGCTTAGCGTGGACGGGAGCAGGGAACGAGCAGTACTTC. Translated: CASSLAWTGAGNEQYF.